A single sample gave rise to the 5 T cell receptor beta chains below, sequenced in a study of blood T cells in healthy people across ages. A J-beta primer mix and a sample-barcoded 5' primer were used in a second PCR of roughly 6 to 12 cycles. TCRdb passed the 5' RACE reads through MiXCR, listing each CDR3 protein once. This sample has some 860,000 distinct CDR3 sequences, with roughly 50% found just once. Specimen: blood. The receptors derive from a man between 35 and 55 years old in good health.

In its sample, this clonotype was seen a few times. A much more abundant neighbour one base away suggests this may be a read error. The J gene is TRBJ1-2, the V gene TRBV7-2, with 7 bases aligning to TRBD1. With 5 bases clipped from V and 2 bases from J, the junction kept 5 bases outside the gene matches. Germline V gene lookup returns CDR1 SGHTA and CDR2 FQGNSA. The CDR3 runs 14 residues. CDR3 nucleotide sequence: TGTGCCAGCAGCGTCGGGACAGAGAACTATGGCTACACCTTC. Translating gives CASSVGTENYGYTF.

The CDR3 is CASSVQGPGGYTF. The CDR3 DNA is TGTGCCAGCAGTGTACAGGGCCCGGGTGGCTACACCTTC. The J gene is TRBJ1-2, the V gene TRBV25-1; TRBD1 is a possible D gene (6 bases). Germline V gene lookup returns CDR1 MGHDK and CDR2 SYGVNS. This CDR3 has 13 residues. The V and J ends lost 4 bases and 7 bases respectively, with 13 bases between them.

This clonotype was counted between two and nine times. The genes are TRBV5-6 and TRBJ2-4; no firm D call. CDR1 is SGHDT, CDR2 YYEEEE, per germline. Deletions cut 4 bases from V and 4 bases from J, with 15 bases between. The CDR3 is 15 residues long. The CDR3 DNA reads as TGTGCCAGCAGCCCCTTTGAACACTTGAAAAACATTCAGTACTTC. Amino acid sequence: CASSPFEHLKNIQYF.

There are many counts of this clonotype. The rearrangement uses TRBV2 and TRBJ2-1; D unresolved. This CDR3 region has 10 residues. V was shortened by 6 bases and J by 7 bases, with 4 bases between the two germline ends. CDR1 is SNHLY and CDR2 is FYNNEI in the germline V gene. CDR3 sequence (DNA): TGTGCCAGCAGGGGGAATGAGCAGTTCTTC. This translates into CASRGNEQFF. Complete variable domain (other parts from reference TRBV2 and TRBJ2-1): EPEVTQTPSHQVTQMGQEVILRCVPISNHLYFYWYRQILGQKVEFLVSFYNNEISEKSEIFDDQFSVERPDGSNFTLKIRSTKLEDSAMYFCASRGNEQFFGPGTRLTVL.

The chain employs TRBV29-1 and TRBJ2-7, with 11 bases that match TRBD2. Per germline, CDR1 SQVTM and CDR2 ANQGSEA. V dropped 4 bases and J dropped 3; count of bases not matched to a gene: 2. The CDR3 is 13 residues long. CDR3 in amino acids: CSVGLAGGYEQYF. The DNA for the CDR3 is TGCAGCGTTGGGCTAGCGGGGGGCTACGAGCAGTACTTC.